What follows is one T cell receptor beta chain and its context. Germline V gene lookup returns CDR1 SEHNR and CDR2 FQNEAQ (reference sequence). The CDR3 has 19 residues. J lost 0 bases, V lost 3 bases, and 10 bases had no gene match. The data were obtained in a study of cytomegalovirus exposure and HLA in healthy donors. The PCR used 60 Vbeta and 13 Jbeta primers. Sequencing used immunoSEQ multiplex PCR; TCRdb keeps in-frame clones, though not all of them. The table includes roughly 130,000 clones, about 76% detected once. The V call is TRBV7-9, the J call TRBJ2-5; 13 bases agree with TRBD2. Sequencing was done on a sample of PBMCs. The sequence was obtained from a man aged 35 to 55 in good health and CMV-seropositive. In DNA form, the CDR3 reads TGTGCCAGCAGCTTTCCCGACCCTGGACTAGCGGGGGACCAAGAGACCCAGTACTTC. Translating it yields CASSFPDPGLAGDQETQYF.